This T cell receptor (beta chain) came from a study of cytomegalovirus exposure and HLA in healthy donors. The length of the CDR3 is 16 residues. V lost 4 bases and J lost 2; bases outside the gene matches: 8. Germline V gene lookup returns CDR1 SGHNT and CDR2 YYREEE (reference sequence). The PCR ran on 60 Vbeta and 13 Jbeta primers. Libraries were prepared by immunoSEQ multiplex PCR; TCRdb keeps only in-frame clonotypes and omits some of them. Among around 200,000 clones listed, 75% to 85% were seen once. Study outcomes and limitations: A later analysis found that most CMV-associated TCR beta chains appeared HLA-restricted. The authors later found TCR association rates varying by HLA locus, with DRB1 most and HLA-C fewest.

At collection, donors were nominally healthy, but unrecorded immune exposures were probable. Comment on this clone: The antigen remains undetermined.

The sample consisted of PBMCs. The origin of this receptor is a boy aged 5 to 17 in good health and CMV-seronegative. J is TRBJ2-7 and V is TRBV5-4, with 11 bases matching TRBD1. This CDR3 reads CASSRNRDRGTYEQYF. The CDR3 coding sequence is TGTGCCAGCAGCCGGAACCGGGACAGGGGGACCTACGAGCAGTACTTC.